This TCR beta chain originates from a study of shared clonotypes between healthy human individuals. The sample holds many counts of this clone. TCRdb's table, derived via immunoSEQ multiplex PCR, lists solely in-frame clones and lacks some. The sample consists of about 490,000 clones, more than 75% of them appearing once. The CDR3 runs to 12 residues. V lost 2 bases and J 5 bases, leaving 6 bases between the germline ends. Germline CDR1 GTSNPN, CDR2 SVGIG (reference sequence). The specimen sequenced was PBMCs. V is TRBV30 and J is TRBJ1-4; D ambiguous. This sequence was found in a woman aged 40 to 55 in good health. Some clones in this sample may be carry-over from other donors' samples. The DNA of the CDR3 is TGTGCCTGGAGTTTGGGAAATGAAAAACTGTTTTTT. As protein: CAWSLGNEKLFF.